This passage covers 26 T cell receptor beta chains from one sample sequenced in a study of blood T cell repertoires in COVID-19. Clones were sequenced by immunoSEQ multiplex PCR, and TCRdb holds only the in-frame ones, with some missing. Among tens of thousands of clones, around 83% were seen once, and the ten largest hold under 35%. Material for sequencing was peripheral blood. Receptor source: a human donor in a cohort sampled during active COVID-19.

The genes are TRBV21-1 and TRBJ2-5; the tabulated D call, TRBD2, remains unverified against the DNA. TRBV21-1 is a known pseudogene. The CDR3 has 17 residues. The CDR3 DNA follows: TGTGCCAGCAGCAAGGAACTACTAGCGGGGAGGACGGAGACCCAGTACTTC. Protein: CASSKELLAGRTETQYF.

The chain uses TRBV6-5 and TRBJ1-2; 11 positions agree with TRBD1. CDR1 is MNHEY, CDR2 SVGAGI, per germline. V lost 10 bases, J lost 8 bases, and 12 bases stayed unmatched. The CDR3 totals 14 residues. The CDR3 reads CANAGTGGSGGYTF. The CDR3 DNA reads TGTGCCAACGCCGGGACAGGGGGTTCGGGGGGCTACACCTTC.

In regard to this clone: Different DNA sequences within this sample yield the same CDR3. In DNA form, the CDR3 reads TGCGCCAGCAGCCAAGACAGCTACGAGCAGTACTTC. It translates to CASSQDSYEQYF. The V call is TRBV5-1, the J call TRBJ2-7; possible D gene TRBD1, 5 bases. This CDR3 spans 12 amino acids. Germline CDR1 SGHRS, CDR2 YFSETQ. With 4 bases removed from V and 3 bases from J, the gap between germline ends came to 8 bases.

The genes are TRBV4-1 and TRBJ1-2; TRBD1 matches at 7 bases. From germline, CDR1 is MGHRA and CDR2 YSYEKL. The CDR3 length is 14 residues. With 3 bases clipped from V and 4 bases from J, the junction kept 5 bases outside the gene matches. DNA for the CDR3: TGCGCCAGCAGCCATCCAGACAGGGCCTATGGCTACACCTTC. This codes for CASSHPDRAYGYTF.

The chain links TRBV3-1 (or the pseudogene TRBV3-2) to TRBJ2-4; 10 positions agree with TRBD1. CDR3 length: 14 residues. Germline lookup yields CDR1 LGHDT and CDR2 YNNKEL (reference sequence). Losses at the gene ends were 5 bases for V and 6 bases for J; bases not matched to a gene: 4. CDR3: CASSTRTGGNIQYF. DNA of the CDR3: TGTGCCAGCAGCACCCGGACAGGGGGAAACATTCAGTACTTC.

CDR3 region: CASSLGGESQPQHF. The CDR3 nucleotides read TGTGCCAGCAGTTTGGGAGGGGAAAGTCAGCCCCAGCATTTT. The V and J genes are TRBV27 and TRBJ1-5, with a tentative D call TRBD1 (5 bases). The CDR3 totals 14 residues. V gave up 3 bases and J gave up 6 bases, with 12 bases separating them. CDR1 is MNHEY, CDR2 SMNVEV, per germline (reference sequence).

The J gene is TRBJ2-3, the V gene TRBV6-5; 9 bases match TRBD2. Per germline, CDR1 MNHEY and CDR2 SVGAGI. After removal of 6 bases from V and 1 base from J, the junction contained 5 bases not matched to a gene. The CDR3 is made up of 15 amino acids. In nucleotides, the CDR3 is TGTGCCAGCAGGGATGCGGGGGGGGGCACAGATACGCAGTATTTT. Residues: CASRDAGGGTDTQYF.

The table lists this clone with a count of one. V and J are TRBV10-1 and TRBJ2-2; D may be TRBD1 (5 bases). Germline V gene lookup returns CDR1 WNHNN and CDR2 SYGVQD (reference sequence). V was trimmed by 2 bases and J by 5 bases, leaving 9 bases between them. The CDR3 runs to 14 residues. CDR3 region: CASSELRGTGELFF. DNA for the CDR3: TGCGCCAGCAGTGAGCTAAGGGGAACCGGGGAGCTGTTTTTT.

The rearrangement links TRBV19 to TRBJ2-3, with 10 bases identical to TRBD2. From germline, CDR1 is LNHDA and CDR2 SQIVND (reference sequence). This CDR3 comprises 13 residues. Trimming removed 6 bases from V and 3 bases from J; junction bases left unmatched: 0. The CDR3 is CASRLAGTDTQYF. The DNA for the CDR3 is TGTGCCAGTAGACTAGCGGGGACAGATACGCAGTATTTT.

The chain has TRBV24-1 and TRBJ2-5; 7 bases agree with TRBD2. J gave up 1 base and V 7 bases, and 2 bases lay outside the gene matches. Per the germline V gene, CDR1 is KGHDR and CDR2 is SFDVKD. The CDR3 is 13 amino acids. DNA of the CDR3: TGTGCCACCAGGGGGGGGGTCCAAGAGACCCAGTACTTC. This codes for CATRGGVQETQYF.

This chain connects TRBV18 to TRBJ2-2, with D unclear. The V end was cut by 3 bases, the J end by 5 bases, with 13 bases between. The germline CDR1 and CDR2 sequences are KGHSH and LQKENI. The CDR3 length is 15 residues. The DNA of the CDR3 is TGTGCCAGCTCACCGCCAGACTCTGCGACCGGGGAGCTGTTTTTT. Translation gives CASSPPDSATGELFF.

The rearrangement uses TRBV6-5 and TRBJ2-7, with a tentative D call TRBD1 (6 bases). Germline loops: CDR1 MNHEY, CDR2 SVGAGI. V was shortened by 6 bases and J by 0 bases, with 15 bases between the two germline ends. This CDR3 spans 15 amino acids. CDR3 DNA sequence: TGTGCCAGCAGCGGCAGTCAGGGGAGCTCCTACGAGCAGTACTTC. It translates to CASSGSQGSSYEQYF.

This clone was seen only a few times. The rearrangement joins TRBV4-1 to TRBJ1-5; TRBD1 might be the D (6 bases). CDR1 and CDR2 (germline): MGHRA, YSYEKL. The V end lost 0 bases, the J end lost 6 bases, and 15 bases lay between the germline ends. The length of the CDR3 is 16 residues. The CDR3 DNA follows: TGCGCCAGCAGCCAAGATCTGGGGGCGGCTGGTCAGCCCCAGCATTTT. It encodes CASSQDLGAAGQPQHF.

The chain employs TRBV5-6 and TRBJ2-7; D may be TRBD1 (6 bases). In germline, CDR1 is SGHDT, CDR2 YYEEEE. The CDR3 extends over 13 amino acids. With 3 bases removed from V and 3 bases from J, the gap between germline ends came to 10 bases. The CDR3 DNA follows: TGTGCCAGCAGCTGGGGCAGGGGCTACGAGCAGTACTTC. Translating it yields CASSWGRGYEQYF. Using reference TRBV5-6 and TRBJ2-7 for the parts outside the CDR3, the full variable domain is DAGVTQSPTHLIKTRGQQVTLRCSPKSGHDTVSWYQQALGQGPQFIFQYYEEEERQRGNFPDRFSGHQFPNYSSELNVNALLLGDSALYLCASSWGRGYEQYFGPGTRLTVT.

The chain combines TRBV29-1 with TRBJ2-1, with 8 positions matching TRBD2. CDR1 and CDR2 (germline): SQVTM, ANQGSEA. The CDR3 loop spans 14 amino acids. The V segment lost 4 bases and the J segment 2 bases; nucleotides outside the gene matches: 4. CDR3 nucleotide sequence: TGCAGCGTTGGGGAGCGGGGGACCTACAATGAGCAGTTCTTC. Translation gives CSVGERGTYNEQFF.

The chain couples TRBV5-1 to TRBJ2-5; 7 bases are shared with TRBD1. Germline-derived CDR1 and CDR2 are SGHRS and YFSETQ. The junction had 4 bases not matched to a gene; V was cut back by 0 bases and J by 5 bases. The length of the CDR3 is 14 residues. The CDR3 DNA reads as TGCGCCAGCAGCTTGGATACAGGGGACGAGACCCAGTACTTC. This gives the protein CASSLDTGDETQYF.

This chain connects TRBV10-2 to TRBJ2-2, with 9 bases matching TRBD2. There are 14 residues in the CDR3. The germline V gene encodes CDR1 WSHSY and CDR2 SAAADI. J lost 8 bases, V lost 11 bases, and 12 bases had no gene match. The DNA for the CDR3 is TGCGCCCGCGAGGGGCGGGGGGGCAGAGGGGAGCTGTTTTTT. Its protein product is CAREGRGGRGELFF.

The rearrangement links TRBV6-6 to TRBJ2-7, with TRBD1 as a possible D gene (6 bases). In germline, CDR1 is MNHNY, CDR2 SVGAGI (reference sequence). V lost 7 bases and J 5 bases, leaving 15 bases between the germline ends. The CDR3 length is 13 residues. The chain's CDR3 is CASTSDSLNEQYF. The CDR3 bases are TGTGCCAGCACCTCGGACAGTTTGAACGAGCAGTACTTC.

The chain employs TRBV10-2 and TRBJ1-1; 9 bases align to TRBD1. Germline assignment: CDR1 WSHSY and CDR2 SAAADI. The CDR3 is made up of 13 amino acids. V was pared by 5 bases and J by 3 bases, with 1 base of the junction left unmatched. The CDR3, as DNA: TGCGCCAGCAGTCACAGGGGGCACACTGAAGCTTTCTTT. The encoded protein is CASSHRGHTEAFF.

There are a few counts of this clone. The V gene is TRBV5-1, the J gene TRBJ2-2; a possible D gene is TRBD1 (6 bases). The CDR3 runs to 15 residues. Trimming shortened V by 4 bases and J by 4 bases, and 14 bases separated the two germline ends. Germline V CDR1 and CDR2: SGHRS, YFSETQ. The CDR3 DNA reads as TGCGCCAGCAGCCTGACGGACAGAAGCACCGGGGAGCTGTTTTTT. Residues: CASSLTDRSTGELFF.

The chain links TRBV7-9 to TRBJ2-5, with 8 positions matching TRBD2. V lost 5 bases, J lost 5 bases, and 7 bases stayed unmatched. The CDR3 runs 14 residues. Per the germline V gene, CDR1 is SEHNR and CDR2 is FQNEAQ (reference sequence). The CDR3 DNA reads TGTGCCAGCAGCCTACTCTCGGGAGGGGAGACCCAGTACTTC. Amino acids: CASSLLSGGETQYF.

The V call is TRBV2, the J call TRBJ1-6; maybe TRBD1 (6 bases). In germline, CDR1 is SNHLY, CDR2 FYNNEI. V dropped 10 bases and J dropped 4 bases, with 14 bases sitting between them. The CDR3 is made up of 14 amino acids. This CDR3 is CATGIGQYNSPLHF. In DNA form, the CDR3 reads TGTGCCACCGGGATTGGACAGTATAATTCACCCCTCCACTTT.

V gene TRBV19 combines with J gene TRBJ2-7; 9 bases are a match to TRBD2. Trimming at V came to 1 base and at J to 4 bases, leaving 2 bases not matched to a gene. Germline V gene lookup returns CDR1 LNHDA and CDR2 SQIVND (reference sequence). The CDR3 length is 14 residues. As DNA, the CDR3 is TGTGCCAGTAGTATAGGAGCGGGGGGATACGAGCAGTACTTC. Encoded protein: CASSIGAGGYEQYF.

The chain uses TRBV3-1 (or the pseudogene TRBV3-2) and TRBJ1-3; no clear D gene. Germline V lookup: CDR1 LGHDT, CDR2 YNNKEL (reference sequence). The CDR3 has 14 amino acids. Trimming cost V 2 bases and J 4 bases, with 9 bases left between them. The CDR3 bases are TGTGCCAGCAGCCAATCAGGAAAGGGAAACACCATATATTTT. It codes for CASSQSGKGNTIYF.

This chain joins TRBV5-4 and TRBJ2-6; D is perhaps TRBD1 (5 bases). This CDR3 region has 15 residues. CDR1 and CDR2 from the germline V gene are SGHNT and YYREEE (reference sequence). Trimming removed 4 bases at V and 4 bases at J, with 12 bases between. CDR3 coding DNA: TGTGCCAGCAGCGATTCAGGGTCAGGGGCCAACGTCCTGACTTTC. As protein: CASSDSGSGANVLTF. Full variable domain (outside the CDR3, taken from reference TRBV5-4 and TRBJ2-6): ETGVTQSPTHLIKTRGQQVTLRCSSQSGHNTVSWYQQALGQGPQFIFQYYREEENGRGNFPPRFSGLQFPNYSSELNVNALELDDSALYLCASSDSGSGANVLTFGAGSRLTVL.

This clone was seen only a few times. CDR3 DNA sequence: TGTGCCAGCAGTTTAGGACAGTTCTCCTACAATGAGCAGTTCTTC. Amino acid sequence: CASSLGQFSYNEQFF. This chain links TRBV27 with TRBJ2-1, with D possibly being TRBD1 (6 bases). Germline CDR1 MNHEY, CDR2 SMNVEV (reference sequence). Deletions cut 2 bases from V and 0 bases from J, with 8 bases between. The CDR3 contains 15 residues.